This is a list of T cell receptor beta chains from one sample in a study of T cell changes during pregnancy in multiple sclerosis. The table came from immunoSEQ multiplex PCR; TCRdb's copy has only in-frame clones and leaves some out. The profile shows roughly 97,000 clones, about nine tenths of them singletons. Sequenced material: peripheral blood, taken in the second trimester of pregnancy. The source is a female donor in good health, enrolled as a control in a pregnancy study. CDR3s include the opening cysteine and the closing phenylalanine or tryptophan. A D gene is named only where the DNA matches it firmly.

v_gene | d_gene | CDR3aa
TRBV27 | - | CASSSYRDEQYF
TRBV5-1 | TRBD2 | CASSPAVGLAGIGSYNEQFF
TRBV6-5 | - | CASSYDRSPYGYTF
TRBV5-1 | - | CASSLGPGNQPQHF
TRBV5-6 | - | CASSLTGMDGYTF
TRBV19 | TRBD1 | CASSIGLTGQLNTEAFF
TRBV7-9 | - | CASSLAGGPSGYTF
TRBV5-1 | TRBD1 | CASSREADRASYEQYF
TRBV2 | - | CASSGLGQQEWGQPQHF
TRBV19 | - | CASHQVDRRGTEAFF
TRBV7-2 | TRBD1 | CASSLGGTGGIYGYTF
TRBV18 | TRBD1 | CASSGQGADTEAFF
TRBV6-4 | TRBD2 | CASSPAGGLDEQFF
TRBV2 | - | CASSGGLRNSPLHF
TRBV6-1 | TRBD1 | CASARTGEVGELFF
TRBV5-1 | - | CASSSVTDAYEQYF
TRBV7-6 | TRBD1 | CASSPLNRGRNTEAFF
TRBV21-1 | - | CASRLVSGQGQCGEQFF
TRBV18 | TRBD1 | CASSLLPPGQGSGNTEAFF
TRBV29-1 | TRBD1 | CSVEGRGPEQYF
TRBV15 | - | CATSRVRDFSGEQYF
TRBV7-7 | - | CASSGGRARDTQYF
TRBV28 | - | CASSPLGKYNEKLFF
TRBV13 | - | CASSLLDQETQYF
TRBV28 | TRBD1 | CASSYTTGTGSTEAFF
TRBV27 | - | CASSSIPPERNTEAFF
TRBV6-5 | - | CASSYGLQDTEAFF